What follows describes a single T cell receptor (beta chain). Its antigen is as yet unknown. This sample was taken from a study of blood T cells in healthy people across ages. General study results and limits: Roughly linearly, TCR beta diversity per million T cells fell as age increased. Nothing was known about donor CMV status, and this possibly confounded expanded clonotype changes. Samples with more naive T cells showed higher observed beta diversity.

The CDR3 has 18 amino acids. CDR1 is LNHNV and CDR2 is YYDKDF in the germline V gene (reference sequence). V lost 1 base and J lost 0, with 16 bases in between. Next came a second PCR, run for about 7 to 12 cycles, which used a sample-barcoded 5' primer along with a J-beta primer mix. A 12-random-nucleotide template-switch adaptor tagged each cDNA molecule. Each CDR3 protein is one row after TCRdb ran MiXCR on the 5' RACE reads. This table has hundreds of thousands of distinct CDR3 sequences, around a quarter appearing once. These same data were also listed under a study on T cells of mothers and their children.

The chain couples TRBV15 to TRBJ1-5, with D possibly matching TRBD1 (5 bases). The sequence came from a boy between 10 and 17 years old in good health. The specimen sequenced was blood. CDR3 amino acids: CATSRGGETVYSNQPQHF. The CDR3 nucleotides are TGTGCCACCAGCAGAGGAGGGGAGACGGTCTATAGCAATCAGCCCCAGCATTTT.